The clone carrying this T cell receptor beta chain was recorded a few times. Libraries were prepared by immunoSEQ multiplex PCR; TCRdb keeps only in-frame clonotypes and omits some of them. The table has fewer than 80,000 clones, roughly 80% seen once. This entry belongs to a study of blood T cell repertoires in COVID-19. This CDR3 is built from 14 residues. Germline CDR1 LGHDT, CDR2 YNNKEL (reference sequence). V dropped 5 bases and J dropped 5; count of bases not matched to a gene: 9. The sample consisted of peripheral blood. This sequence was found in a woman at least 80 years old with acute or convalescent COVID-19. This chain connects TRBV3-1 (or the pseudogene TRBV3-2) to TRBJ2-7; 7 nucleotides line up with TRBD1. Written as DNA, the CDR3 is TGTGCCAGCAGCTACTCAGGGGGATTCGACGAGCAGTACTTC. Protein sequence: CASSYSGGFDEQYF.